Each of the 5 T cell receptor beta chains below was sequenced from the same sample in a study of shared T cell receptors in the human thymus. This table comes from immunoSEQ multiplex PCR, and its TCRdb copy is limited to in-frame clones, with some not included. Of more than 300,000 clones listed, around 93% were seen once; the top ten hold around 0.018%. Sequencing was performed on thymocytes. These receptors originate from a human donor.

This clone appeared a single time. V and J are TRBV6-5 and TRBJ2-7, with a tentative D call TRBD1 (6 bases). Germline assignment: CDR1 MNHEY and CDR2 SVGAGI. The CDR3 has 14 amino acids. The V and J ends lost 5 bases and 2 bases respectively, with 13 bases between them. CDR3 DNA: TGTGCCAGCAGTACTCGAGGGGGTCCCTACGAGCAGTACTTC. It yields the protein CASSTRGGPYEQYF.

V usage is TRBV7-9 and J usage is TRBJ2-1; 7 bases align to TRBD2. Germline CDR1 is SEHNR and CDR2 is FQNEAQ (reference sequence). The CDR3 loop spans 14 amino acids. V lost 5 bases and J lost 5; bases outside the gene matches: 6. CDR3 DNA sequence: TGTGCCAGCAGCACCGGGACTAAAGACAATGAGCAGTTCTTC. It encodes CASSTGTKDNEQFF.

The J gene is TRBJ2-3, the V gene TRBV6-1; 13 nucleotides agree with TRBD2. Germline trimming cut 4 bases from V and 6 bases from J; bases unmatched to any gene: 16. Germline V lookup: CDR1 MNHNS, CDR2 SASEGT. The CDR3 has 19 residues. This CDR3 reads CASSVPVGTSGREEDTQYF. DNA for the CDR3: TGTGCCAGCAGTGTACCCGTGGGTACTAGCGGGAGGGAAGAGGATACGCAGTATTTT.

For this clone: One end of the junction is discordant with germline, which a read error may explain. Other nucleotide sequences in the sample specify the same CDR3. The V and J genes are TRBV7-6 and TRBJ1-2, with TRBD1 matching 7 bases. This CDR3 region has 16 residues. Germline V gene data show CDR1 as SGHVS and CDR2 as FNYEAQ. The CDR3 reads CASSLDLTGTNYGYTF. CDR3 nucleotides: TGTGCCAGCAGCTTAGATCTGACAGGGACTAACTATGGCTACACCTTT.

The rearrangement joins TRBV28 to TRBJ2-7, with unresolved D. V gave up 4 bases and J gave up 4 bases, with 23 bases separating them. This CDR3 is 17 amino acids long. Germline V lookup: CDR1 MDHEN, CDR2 SYDVKM. The CDR3: CASSCINKVRTEYEQYF. Written as DNA, the CDR3 is TGTGCCAGCAGTTGTATTAATAAGGTTAGGACGGAATACGAGCAGTACTTC.